One and the same sample provided the 27 T cell receptor beta chains below, sequenced in a study of T cells in Graves' hyperthyroidism and ophthalmopathy. The TCR beta CDR3 regions underwent amplification using RNA transcripts as the source. Initially, a first-round RT-PCR of the TCR CDR3 employed the HTBI primer set. MiXCR, run by TCRdb on the multiplex PCR reads, gives a single entry per CDR3 protein. The data hold nearly 750,000 distinct CDR3 sequences, with over 35% observed a single time. Sequencing was done on a sample of blood. The receptors come from a woman in her thirties or forties with Graves' hyperthyroidism.

This sequence joins TRBV10-3 and TRBJ1-6, with no clear D. Germline-derived CDR1 and CDR2 are ENHRY and SYGVKD. This CDR3 has 14 amino acids. Trimming took off 8 bases at V and 12 bases at J, with 20 bases between the two ends. CDR3 bases: TGTGCCATCGGGTTTCTTGATCCGAGTTTACCCCTCCACTTT. Residues: CAIGFLDPSLPLHF.

This clonotype was seen at least ten times. The rearrangement joins TRBV6-5 to TRBJ1-5; maybe TRBD1 (5 bases). CDR1 MNHEY and CDR2 SVGAGI come from the germline V gene. Trimming stripped 5 bases from V and 6 bases from J, with 14 bases between. The CDR3 loop spans 14 amino acids. CDR3 DNA: TGTGCCAGCAGTGAAGCTCGGGGGAGTCAGCCCCAGCATTTT. Amino acid sequence: CASSEARGSQPQHF.

The sample holds many counts of this clonotype. The rearrangement uses TRBV7-8 and TRBJ2-7, with TRBD1 as a possible D gene (6 bases). Germline-derived CDR1 and CDR2 are SGHVS and FQNEAQ. The CDR3 loop spans 14 amino acids. Trimming removed 3 bases from V and 0 bases from J, with 9 bases in between. CDR3 DNA sequence: TGTGCCAGCAGCTTCAGGACAGACTCCTACGAGCAGTACTTC. It yields the protein CASSFRTDSYEQYF.

A few counts support this clonotype. The V call is TRBV12-3 or TRBV12-4, the J call TRBJ1-6, with TRBD1 matching over 9 bases. The CDR3 consists of 15 residues. With 3 bases clipped from V and 8 bases from J, the junction kept 5 bases outside the gene matches. This chain's CDR3 is CASSLGDRAYSPLHF. CDR3 nucleotides: TGTGCCAGCAGTTTGGGGGACAGGGCATATTCACCCCTCCACTTT.

This clonotype has ten or more counts. The J gene is TRBJ1-2, the V gene TRBV7-2; D perhaps matches TRBD1 (5 bases). Germline V lookup: CDR1 SGHTA, CDR2 FQGNSA. The CDR3 extends over 14 amino acids. V shed 0 bases and J shed 3 bases, with 8 bases lying between them. CDR3: CASSLAGRDYGYTF. The CDR3 DNA sequence: TGTGCCAGCAGCTTAGCGGGGCGGGACTATGGCTACACCTTC.

The chain has TRBV11-1 and TRBJ1-1, with 9 bases matching TRBD1. The germline CDR1 and CDR2 sequences are SGHAT and FQDESV (reference sequence). The CDR3 has 15 residues. V lost 5 bases, J lost 7 bases, and 11 bases stayed unmatched. The CDR3 DNA sequence: TGTGCCAGCAGCAACAAACCGGGACAGGGAAGTGAAGCTTTCTTT. Protein product: CASSNKPGQGSEAFF.

This chain uses TRBV12-3 or TRBV12-4 with TRBJ2-5; TRBD2 matches at 8 bases. V gave up 1 base and J gave up 4 bases; unmatched junction bases: 5. CDR3 size: 15 residues. The DNA of the CDR3 is TGTGCCAGCAGTTTAGGAAGCGGGAGTGGAGAGACCCAGTACTTC. Translation: CASSLGSGSGETQYF.

This clonotype was counted ten times or more. V and J are TRBV24-1 and TRBJ1-4; 7 bases match TRBD1. V lost 4 bases and J lost 5; bases outside the gene matches: 6. Germline CDR1 is KGHDR and CDR2 is SFDVKD. The CDR3 loop spans 15 amino acids. CDR3 in amino acids: CATSDPGQPNEKLFF. The CDR3 DNA reads as TGTGCCACCAGTGACCCGGGACAGCCCAATGAAAAACTGTTTTTT.

The table lists this clonotype with many counts. V usage is TRBV9 and J usage is TRBJ2-5; 7 bases agree with TRBD2. Trimming cost V 3 bases and J 8 bases; bases outside gene matches: 10. Germline CDR1 SGDLS, CDR2 YYNGEE. There are 14 residues in the CDR3. This CDR3 is CASSGPGLSTTQYF. The DNA of the CDR3 is TGTGCCAGCAGCGGACCGGGACTATCCACTACCCAGTACTTC. Based on the CDR3 plus reference TRBV9 and TRBJ2-5, the full variable domain is DSGVTQTPKHLITATGQRVTLRCSPRSGDLSVYWYQQSLDQGLQFLIQYYNGEERAKGNILERFSAQQFPDLHSELNLSSLELGDSALYFCASSGPGLSTTQYFGPGTRLLVL.

Worth noting for this clonotype: Just one base apart from a much larger clone, this may be a read error. The rearrangement joins TRBV7-2 to TRBJ1-1, with D unclear. The CDR3 loop spans 13 amino acids. Germline V CDR1 and CDR2: SGHTA, FQGNSA. This CDR3 reads CAGSLELGTEAFF. CDR3 DNA sequence: TGTGCCGGCAGCTTAGAACTGGGCACTGAAGCTTTCTTT.

The rearrangement uses TRBV7-9 and TRBJ2-3; D is undetermined. V was clipped by 3 bases and J by 2 bases, with 12 bases between them. This CDR3 region has 15 residues. The germline CDR1 and CDR2 sequences are SEHNR and FQNEAQ (reference sequence). The CDR3 region is CASSLMGANTDTQYF. CDR3 nucleotide sequence: TGTGCCAGCAGCTTGATGGGTGCGAACACAGATACGCAGTATTTT.

This chain links TRBV9 with TRBJ1-1; possibly TRBD1 for D (5 bases). The V and J ends lost 7 bases and 6 bases respectively, with 22 bases between them. The CDR3 is made up of 15 amino acids. Germline V lookup: CDR1 SGDLS, CDR2 YYNGEE. In DNA form, the CDR3 reads TGTGCCAGCGACTCTGAGGGACTCCCGGGGGCTGAAGCTTTCTTT. This translates into CASDSEGLPGAEAFF.

V and J are TRBV2 and TRBJ2-2; 9 nucleotides align to TRBD2. The J segment lost 5 bases and the V segment lost 8 bases, leaving 18 bases of the junction unmatched. CDR3 length: 18 amino acids. Germline V gene sequence: CDR1 SNHLY, CDR2 FYNNEI. The CDR3 sequence: CASSPMELSGGETGELFF. The CDR3 DNA follows: TGTGCCAGCTCACCAATGGAGCTTAGCGGGGGAGAGACCGGGGAGCTGTTTTTT.

This clonotype was counted a few times. The rearrangement links TRBV12-3 or TRBV12-4 to TRBJ1-2; D not certain. Between the trimmed V and J ends, which lost 1 base and 4 bases, there was a span of 7 bases. CDR3 size: 13 residues. CDR3 bases: TGTGCCAGCAGTTTAGACCAGATCTATGGCTACACCTTC. Amino acid sequence: CASSLDQIYGYTF.

The J gene is TRBJ1-3, the V gene TRBV7-2, with D possibly TRBD1 on 6 matching bases. Between the trimmed V and J ends, which lost 7 bases and 0 bases, there was a span of 13 bases. CDR1 is SGHTA and CDR2 is FQGNSA in the germline V gene. This CDR3 comprises 15 residues. CDR3 residues: CASTPRTASGNTIYF. The CDR3 DNA is TGTGCCAGCACCCCTCGGACAGCCTCTGGAAACACCATATATTTT.

CDR3 DNA: TGTGCCAGCAGCCAAAGAAGAAGTTGGGTACCCCTGAATTCACCCCTCCACTTT. Translation gives CASSQRRSWVPLNSPLHF. The rearrangement links TRBV14 to TRBJ1-6; D ambiguous. Trimming removed 2 bases from V and 7 bases from J, with 21 bases in between. The V gene's germline CDR1 is SGHDN and CDR2 FVKESK. This CDR3 spans 18 amino acids.

This sequence joins TRBV20-1 and TRBJ1-1, with D uncertain. From germline, CDR1 is DFQATT and CDR2 SNEGSKA (reference sequence). Trimming shortened V by 2 bases and J by 6 bases, and 10 bases separated the two germline ends. The CDR3 extends over 12 amino acids. The CDR3, as DNA: TGCAGTGCTAGAATCGGGTCTCCTGAAGCTTTCTTT. It translates to CSARIGSPEAFF.

J is TRBJ2-7 and V is TRBV6-1; a possible D gene is TRBD1 (6 bases). The V gene's germline CDR1 is MNHNS and CDR2 SASEGT. The CDR3 runs 16 residues. The V end lost 5 bases, the J end lost 2 bases, and 19 bases lay between the germline ends. The CDR3 loop is CASSPDTGYDTYEQYF. The CDR3 DNA sequence: TGTGCCAGCAGTCCCGACACAGGGTACGATACCTACGAGCAGTACTTC.

This clonotype occurred many times. The chain couples TRBV5-6 to TRBJ2-5; D unclear. Trimming left V 2 bases short and J 5 bases short, with 10 bases between. Germline CDR1 reads SGHDT; CDR2 reads YYEEEE. The CDR3 has 13 amino acids. The CDR3 here is CASSLPTAETQYF. As DNA, the CDR3 is TGTGCCAGCAGCTTACCGACCGCGGAGACCCAGTACTTC.

The chain joins TRBV10-3 to TRBJ2-7; D is possibly TRBD2 (5 bases). Germline CDR1 is ENHRY and CDR2 is SYGVKD. The CDR3 sequence is 12 residues long. The germline V and J ends were trimmed by 7 bases and 4 bases, with 11 bases remaining between them. The CDR3 DNA is TGTGCCATCACCGGGGAGCGGTACGAGCAGTACTTC. This sequence encodes CAITGERYEQYF.

The chain recombines TRBV29-1 with TRBJ2-7, with 9 bases matching TRBD1. J gave up 1 base and V 7 bases, and 5 bases lay outside the gene matches. CDR1 and CDR2 (germline): SQVTM, ANQGSEA. This CDR3 has 13 amino acids. CDR3 DNA sequence: TGCAGCGGTACAGGGGGCCTGTCCTACGAGCAGTACTTC. Protein sequence: CSGTGGLSYEQYF.

This clonotype showed up just a few times. The V and J genes are TRBV4-2 and TRBJ1-3; no reliable D call. Germline V CDR1 and CDR2: LGHNA, YNFKEQ. Trimming removed 0 bases from V and 0 bases from J, with 6 bases in between. This CDR3 region has 15 residues. DNA of the CDR3: TGTGCCAGCAGCCAAGACCGAGACTCTGGAAACACCATATATTTT. This translates into CASSQDRDSGNTIYF.

This chain joins TRBV28 and TRBJ2-7; a possible D gene is TRBD1 (5 bases). The CDR3 has 14 amino acids. V lost 6 bases and J lost 2, with 14 bases in between. CDR1 MDHEN and CDR2 SYDVKM come from the germline V gene. The CDR3: CASSQRQPPYEQYF. The CDR3 bases are TGTGCCAGCAGCCAACGACAGCCGCCCTACGAGCAGTACTTC.

Concerning this clonotype itself: A clone one base away is much larger, so this may be a read error. V is TRBV19 and J is TRBJ2-7; D may match TRBD1 or TRBD2 (5 bases each). CDR3 length: 13 amino acids. V dropped 4 bases and J dropped 6 bases, with 13 bases sitting between them. Germline values: CDR1 LNHDA, CDR2 SQIVND (reference sequence). The CDR3 region is CASSTPREREQYF. The DNA of the CDR3 is TGTGCCAGTAGTACTCCCAGGGAGCGCGAGCAGTACTTC.

This clonotype was detected only a few times. V gene TRBV12-3 or TRBV12-4 combines with J gene TRBJ1-2; the D is unclear. V was trimmed by 0 bases and J by 7 bases, leaving 12 bases between them. The CDR3 extends over 14 amino acids. This chain's CDR3 is CASSLARGSGGYTF. CDR3 DNA sequence: TGTGCCAGCAGTTTAGCGCGGGGTTCGGGTGGCTACACCTTC.

At least ten counts were recorded for this clonotype. The chain couples TRBV19 to TRBJ1-2, with unresolved D. The CDR3 extends over 15 amino acids. Germline V gene data show CDR1 as LNHDA and CDR2 as SQIVND (reference sequence). V lost 5 bases and J lost 0, with 13 bases in between. CDR3 DNA: TGTGCCAGTAGTCCCAGGACCGGGACTAACTATGGCTACACCTTC. Its translation: CASSPRTGTNYGYTF. Variable domain in full (rest from reference TRBV19 and TRBJ1-2): DGGITQSPKYLFRKEGQNVTLSCEQNLNHDAMYWYRQDPGQGLRLIYYSQIVNDFQKGDIAEGYSVSREKKESFPLTVTSAQKNPTAFYLCASSPRTGTNYGYTFGSGTRLTVV.

At least ten counts were recorded for this clonotype. The chain has TRBV9 and TRBJ1-2; D remains ambiguous. Looked up from germline, CDR1 is SGDLS and CDR2 is YYNGEE. This CDR3 has 13 amino acids. The V end was cut by 4 bases, the J end by 4 bases, with 11 bases between. DNA of the CDR3: TGTGCCAGCAGCCTCGACGCACGCTATGGCTACACCTTC. Protein product: CASSLDARYGYTF.